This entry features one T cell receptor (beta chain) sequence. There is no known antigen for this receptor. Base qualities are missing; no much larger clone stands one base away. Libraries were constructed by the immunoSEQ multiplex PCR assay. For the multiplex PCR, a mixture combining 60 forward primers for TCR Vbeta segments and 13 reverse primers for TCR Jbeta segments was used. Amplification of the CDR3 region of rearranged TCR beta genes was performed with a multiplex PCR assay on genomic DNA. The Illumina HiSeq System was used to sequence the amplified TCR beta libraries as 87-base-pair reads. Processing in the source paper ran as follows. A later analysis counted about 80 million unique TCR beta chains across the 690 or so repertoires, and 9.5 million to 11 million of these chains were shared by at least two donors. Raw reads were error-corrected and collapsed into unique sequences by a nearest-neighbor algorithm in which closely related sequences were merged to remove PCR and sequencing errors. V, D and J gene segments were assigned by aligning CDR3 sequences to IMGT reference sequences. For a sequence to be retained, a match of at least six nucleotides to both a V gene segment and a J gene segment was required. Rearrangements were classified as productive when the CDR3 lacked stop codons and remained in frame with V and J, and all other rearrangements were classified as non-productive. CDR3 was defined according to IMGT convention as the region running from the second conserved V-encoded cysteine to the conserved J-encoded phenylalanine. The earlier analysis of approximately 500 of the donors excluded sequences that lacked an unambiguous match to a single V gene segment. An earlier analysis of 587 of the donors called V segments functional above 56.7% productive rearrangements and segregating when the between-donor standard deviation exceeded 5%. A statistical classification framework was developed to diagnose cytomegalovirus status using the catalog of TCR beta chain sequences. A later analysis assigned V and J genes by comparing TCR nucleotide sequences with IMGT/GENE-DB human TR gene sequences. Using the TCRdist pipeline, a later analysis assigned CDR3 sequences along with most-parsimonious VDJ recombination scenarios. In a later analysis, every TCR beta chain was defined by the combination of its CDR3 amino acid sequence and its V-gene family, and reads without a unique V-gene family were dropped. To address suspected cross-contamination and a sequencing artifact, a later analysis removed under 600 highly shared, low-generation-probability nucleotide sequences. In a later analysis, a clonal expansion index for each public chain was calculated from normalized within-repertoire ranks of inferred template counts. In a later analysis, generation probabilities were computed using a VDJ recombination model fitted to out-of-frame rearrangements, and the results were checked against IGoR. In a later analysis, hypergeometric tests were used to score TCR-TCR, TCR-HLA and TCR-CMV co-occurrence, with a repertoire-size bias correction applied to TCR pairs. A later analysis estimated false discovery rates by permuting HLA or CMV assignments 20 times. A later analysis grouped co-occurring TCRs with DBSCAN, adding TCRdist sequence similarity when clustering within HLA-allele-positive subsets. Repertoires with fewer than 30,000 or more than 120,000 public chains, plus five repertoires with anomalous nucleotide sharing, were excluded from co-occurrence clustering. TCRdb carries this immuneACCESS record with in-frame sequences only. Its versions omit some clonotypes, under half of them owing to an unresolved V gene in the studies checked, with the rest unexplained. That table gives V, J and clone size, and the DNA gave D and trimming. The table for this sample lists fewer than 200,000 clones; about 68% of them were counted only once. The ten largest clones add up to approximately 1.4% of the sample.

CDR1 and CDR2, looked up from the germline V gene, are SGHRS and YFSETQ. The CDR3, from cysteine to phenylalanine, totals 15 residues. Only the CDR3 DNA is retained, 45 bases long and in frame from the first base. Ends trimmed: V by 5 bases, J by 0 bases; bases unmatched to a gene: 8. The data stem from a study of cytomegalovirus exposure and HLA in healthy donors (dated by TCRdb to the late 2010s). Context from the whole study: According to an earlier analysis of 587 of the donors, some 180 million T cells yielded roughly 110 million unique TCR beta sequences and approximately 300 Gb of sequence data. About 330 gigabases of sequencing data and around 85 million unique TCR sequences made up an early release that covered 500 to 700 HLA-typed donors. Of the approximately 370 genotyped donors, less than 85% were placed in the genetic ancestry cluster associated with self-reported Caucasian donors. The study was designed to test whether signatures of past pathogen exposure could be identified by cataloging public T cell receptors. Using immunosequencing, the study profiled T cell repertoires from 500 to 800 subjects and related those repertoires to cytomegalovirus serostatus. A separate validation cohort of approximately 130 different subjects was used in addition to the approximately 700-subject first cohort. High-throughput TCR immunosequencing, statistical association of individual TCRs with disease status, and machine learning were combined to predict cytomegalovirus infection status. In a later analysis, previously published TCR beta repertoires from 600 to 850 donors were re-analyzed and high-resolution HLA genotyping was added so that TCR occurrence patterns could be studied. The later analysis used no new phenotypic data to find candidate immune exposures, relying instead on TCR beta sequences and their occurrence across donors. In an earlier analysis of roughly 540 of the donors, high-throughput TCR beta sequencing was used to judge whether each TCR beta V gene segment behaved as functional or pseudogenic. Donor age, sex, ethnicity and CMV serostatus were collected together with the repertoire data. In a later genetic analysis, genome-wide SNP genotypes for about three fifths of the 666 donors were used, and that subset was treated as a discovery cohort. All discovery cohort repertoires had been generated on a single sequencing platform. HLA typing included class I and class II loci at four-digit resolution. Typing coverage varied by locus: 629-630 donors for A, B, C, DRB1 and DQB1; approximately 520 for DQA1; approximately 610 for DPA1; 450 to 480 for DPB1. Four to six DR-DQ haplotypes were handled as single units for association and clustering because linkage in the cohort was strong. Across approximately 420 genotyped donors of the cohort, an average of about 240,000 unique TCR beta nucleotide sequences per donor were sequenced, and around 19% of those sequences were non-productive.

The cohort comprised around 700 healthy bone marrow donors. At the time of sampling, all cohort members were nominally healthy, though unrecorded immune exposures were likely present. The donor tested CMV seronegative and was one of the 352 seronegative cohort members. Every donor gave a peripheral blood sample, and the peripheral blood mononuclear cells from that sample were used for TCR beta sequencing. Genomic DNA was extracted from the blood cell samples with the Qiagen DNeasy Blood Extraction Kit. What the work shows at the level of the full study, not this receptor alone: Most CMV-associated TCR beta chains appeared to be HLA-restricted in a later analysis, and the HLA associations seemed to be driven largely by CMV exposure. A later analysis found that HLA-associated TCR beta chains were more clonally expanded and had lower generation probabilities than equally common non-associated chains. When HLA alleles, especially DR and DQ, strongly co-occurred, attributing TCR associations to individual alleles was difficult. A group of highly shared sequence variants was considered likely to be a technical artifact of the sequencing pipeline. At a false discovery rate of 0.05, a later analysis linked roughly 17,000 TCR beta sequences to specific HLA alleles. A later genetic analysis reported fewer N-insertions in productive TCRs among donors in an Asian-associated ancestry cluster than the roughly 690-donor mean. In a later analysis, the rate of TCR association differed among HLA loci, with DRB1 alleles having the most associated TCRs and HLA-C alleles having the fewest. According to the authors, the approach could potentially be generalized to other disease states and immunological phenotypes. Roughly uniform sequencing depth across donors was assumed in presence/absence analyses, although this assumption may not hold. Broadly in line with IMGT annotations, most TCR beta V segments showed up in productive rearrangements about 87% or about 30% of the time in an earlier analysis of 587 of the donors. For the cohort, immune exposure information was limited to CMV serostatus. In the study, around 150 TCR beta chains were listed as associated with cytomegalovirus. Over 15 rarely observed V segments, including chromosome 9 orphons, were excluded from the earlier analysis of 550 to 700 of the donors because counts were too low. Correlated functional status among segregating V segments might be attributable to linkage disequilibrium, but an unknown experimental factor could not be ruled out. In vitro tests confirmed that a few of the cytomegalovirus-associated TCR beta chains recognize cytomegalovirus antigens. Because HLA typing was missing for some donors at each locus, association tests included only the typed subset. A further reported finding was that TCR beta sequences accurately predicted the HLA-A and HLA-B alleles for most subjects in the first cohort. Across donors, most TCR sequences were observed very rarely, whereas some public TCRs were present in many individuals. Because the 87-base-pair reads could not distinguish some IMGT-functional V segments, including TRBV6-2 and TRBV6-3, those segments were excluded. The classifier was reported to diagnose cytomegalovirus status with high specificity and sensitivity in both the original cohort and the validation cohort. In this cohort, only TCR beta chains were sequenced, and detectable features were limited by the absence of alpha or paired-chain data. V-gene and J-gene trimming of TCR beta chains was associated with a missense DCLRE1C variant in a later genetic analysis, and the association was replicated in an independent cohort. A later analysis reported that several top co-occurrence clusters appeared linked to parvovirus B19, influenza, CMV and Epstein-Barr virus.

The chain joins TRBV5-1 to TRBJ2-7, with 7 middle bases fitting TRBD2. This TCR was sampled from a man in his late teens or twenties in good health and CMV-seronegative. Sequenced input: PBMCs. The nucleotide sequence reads TGCGCCAGCAGTGAGGCTAGCGGCCTCTCCTACGAGCAGTACTTC. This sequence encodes CASSEASGLSYEQYF.